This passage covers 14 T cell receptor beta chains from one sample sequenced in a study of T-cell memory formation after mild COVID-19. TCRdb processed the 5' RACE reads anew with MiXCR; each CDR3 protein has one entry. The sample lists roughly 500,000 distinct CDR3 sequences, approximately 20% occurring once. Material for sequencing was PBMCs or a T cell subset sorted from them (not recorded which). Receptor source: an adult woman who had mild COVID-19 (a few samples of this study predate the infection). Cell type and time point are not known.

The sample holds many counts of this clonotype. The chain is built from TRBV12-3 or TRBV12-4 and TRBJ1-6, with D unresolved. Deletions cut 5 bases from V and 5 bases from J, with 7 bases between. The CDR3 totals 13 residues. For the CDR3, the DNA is TGTGCCAGCAGTCGGACGGATAATTCACCCCTCCACTTT. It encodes CASSRTDNSPLHF.

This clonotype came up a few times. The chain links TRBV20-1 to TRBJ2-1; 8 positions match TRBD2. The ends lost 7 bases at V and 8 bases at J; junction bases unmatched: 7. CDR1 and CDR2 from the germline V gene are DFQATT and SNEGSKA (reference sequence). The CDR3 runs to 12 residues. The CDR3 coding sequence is TGCAGTGTGCGCGGGAGGTACGATGAGCAGTTCTTC. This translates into CSVRGRYDEQFF.

Written as DNA, the CDR3 is TGTGCCAGTAGTATCGGACAGATTAACTATGGCTACACCTTC. It is translated as CASSIGQINYGYTF. The V gene is TRBV19, the J gene TRBJ1-2; the D gene is possibly TRBD1 (6 bases). Germline CDR1 reads LNHDA; CDR2 reads SQIVND (reference sequence). The CDR3 has 14 residues. V dropped 3 bases and J dropped 1 base, with 9 bases sitting between them.

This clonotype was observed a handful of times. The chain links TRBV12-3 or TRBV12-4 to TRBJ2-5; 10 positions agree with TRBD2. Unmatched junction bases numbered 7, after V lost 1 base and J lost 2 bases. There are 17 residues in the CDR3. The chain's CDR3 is CASSLGVGTSEQETQYF. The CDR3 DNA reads TGTGCCAGCAGTTTAGGCGTCGGGACTAGCGAACAAGAGACCCAGTACTTC.

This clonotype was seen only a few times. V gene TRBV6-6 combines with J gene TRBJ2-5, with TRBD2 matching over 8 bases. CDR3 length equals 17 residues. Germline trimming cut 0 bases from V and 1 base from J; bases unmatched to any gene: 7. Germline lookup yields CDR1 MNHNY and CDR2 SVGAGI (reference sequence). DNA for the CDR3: TGTGCCAGCAGTTACTCGACCGGGGGGGGGATCCAAGAGACCCAGTACTTC. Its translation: CASSYSTGGGIQETQYF.

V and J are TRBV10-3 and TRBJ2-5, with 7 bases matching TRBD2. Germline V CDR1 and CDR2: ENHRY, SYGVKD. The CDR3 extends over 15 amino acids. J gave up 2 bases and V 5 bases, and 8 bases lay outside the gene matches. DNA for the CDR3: TGTGCCATCAGTCGGCTAGCGGTCTCACAAGAGACCCAGTACTTC. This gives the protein CAISRLAVSQETQYF.

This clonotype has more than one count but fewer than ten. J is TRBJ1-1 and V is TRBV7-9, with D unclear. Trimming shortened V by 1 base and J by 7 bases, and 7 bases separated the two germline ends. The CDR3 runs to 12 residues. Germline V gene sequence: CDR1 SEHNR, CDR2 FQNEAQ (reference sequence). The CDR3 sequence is CASSLGEVEAFF. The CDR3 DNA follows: TGTGCCAGCAGCTTAGGGGAAGTTGAAGCTTTCTTT. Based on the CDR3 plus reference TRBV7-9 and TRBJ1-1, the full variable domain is DTGVSQNPRHKITKRGQNVTFRCDPISEHNRLYWYRQTLGQGPEFLTYFQNEAQLEKSRLLSDRFSAERPKGSFSTLEIQRTEQGDSAMYLCASSLGEVEAFFGQGTRLTVV.

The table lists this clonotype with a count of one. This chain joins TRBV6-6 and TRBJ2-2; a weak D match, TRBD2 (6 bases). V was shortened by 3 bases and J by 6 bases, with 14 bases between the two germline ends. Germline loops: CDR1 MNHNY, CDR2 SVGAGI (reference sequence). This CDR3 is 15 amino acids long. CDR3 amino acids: CASSYHSPGAGELFF. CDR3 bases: TGTGCCAGCAGTTATCACAGCCCGGGGGCCGGGGAGCTGTTTTTT.

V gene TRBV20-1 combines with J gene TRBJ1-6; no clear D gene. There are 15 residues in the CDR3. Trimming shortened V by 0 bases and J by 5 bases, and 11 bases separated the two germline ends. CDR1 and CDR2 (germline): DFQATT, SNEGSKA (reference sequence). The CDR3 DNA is TGCAGTGCTAGAGAGGAGCGGACGGATAATTCACCCCTCCACTTT. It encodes CSAREERTDNSPLHF.

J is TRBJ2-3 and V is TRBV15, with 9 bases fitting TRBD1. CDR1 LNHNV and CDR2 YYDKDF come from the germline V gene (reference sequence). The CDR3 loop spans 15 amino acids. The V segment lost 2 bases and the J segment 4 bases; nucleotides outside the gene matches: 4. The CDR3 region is CATSRRTGVPDTQYF. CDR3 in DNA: TGTGCCACCAGCAGACGGACAGGGGTCCCAGATACGCAGTATTTT.

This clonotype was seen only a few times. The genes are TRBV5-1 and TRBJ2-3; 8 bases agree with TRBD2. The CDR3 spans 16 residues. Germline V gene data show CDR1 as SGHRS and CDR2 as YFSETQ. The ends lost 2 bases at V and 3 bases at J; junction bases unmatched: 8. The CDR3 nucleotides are TGCGCCAGCAGCTTCCCCAAGACTAGCGAGACAGATACGCAGTATTTT. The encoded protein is CASSFPKTSETDTQYF.

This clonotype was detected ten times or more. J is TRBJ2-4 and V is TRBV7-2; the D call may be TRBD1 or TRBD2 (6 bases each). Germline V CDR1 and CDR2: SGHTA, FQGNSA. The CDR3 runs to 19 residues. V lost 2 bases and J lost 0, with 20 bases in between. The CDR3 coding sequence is TGTGCCAGCAGCTTAACGAGGGAAAGGGGGGTTACAGCCAAAAACATTCAGTACTTC. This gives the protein CASSLTRERGVTAKNIQYF.

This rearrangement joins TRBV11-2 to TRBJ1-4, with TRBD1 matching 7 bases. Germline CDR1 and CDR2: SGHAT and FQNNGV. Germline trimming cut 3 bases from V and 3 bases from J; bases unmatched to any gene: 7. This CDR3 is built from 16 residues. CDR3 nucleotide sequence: TGTGCCAGCAGCTTCGACGCCAGGGGGTCTAATGAAAAACTGTTTTTT. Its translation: CASSFDARGSNEKLFF.

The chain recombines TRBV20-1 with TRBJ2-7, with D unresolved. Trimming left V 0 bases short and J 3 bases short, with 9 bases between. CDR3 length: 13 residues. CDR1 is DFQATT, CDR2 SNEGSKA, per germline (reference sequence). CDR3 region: CSAREGSNYEQYF. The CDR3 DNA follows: TGCAGTGCTAGAGAGGGAAGTAACTACGAGCAGTACTTC.